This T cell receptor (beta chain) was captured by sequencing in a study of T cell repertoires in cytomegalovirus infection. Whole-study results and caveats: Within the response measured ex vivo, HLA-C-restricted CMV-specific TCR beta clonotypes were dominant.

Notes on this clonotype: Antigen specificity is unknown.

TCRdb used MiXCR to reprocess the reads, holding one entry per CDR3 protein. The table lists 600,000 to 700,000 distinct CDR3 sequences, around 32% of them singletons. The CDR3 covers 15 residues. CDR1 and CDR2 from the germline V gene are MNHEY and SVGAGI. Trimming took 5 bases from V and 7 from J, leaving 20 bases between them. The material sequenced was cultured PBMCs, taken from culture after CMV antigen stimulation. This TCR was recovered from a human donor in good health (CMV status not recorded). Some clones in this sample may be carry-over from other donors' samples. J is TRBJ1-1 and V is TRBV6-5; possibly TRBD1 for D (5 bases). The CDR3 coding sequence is TGTGCCAGCAGTCCCACGGGAGGGGCCGTGCTTGAAGCTTTCTTT. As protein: CASSPTGGAVLEAFF.